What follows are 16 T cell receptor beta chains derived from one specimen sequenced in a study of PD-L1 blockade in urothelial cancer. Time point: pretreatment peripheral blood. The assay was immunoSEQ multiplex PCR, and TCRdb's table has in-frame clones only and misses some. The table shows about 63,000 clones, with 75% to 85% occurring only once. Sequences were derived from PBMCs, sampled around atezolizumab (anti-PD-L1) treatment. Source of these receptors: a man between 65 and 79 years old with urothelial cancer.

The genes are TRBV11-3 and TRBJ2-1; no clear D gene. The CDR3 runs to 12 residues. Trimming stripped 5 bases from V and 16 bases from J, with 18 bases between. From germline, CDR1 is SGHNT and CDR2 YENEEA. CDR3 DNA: TGTGCCAGCAGCCCCAACCAGTTTATCTTATTCTTC. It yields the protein CASSPNQFILFF.

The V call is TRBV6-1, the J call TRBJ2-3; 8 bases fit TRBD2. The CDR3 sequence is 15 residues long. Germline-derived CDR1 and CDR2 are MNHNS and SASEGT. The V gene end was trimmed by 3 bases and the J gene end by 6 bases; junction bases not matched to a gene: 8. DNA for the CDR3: TGTGCCAGCAGTGATTCCCGGGAGGGCTCGGATACGCAGTATTTT. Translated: CASSDSREGSDTQYF.

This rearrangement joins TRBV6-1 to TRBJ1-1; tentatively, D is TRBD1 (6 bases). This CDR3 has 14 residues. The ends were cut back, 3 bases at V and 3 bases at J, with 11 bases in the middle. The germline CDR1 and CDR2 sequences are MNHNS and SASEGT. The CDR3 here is CASSDRDTYTEAFF. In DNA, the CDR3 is TGTGCCAGCAGTGACCGGGACACCTACACTGAAGCTTTCTTT.

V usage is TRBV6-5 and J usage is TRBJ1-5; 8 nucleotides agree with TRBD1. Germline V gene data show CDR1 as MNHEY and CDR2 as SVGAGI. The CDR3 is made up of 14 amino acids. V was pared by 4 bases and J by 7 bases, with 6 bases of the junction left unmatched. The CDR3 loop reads CASSSQGARQPQHF. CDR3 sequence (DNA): TGTGCCAGCAGTTCTCAGGGGGCGAGGCAGCCCCAGCATTTT.

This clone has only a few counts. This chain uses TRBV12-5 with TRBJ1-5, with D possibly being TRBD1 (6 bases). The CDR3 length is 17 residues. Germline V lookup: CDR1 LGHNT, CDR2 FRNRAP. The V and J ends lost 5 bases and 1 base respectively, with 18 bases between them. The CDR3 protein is CASGAGDYGPSNQPQHF. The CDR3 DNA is TGTGCTAGTGGTGCAGGGGACTATGGCCCGAGCAATCAGCCCCAGCATTTT. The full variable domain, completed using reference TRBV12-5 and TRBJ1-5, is DARVTQTPRHKVTEMGQEVTMRCQPILGHNTVFWYRQTMMQGLELLAYFRNRAPLDDSGMPKDRFSAEMPDATLATLKIQPSEPRDSAVYFCASGAGDYGPSNQPQHFGDGTRLSIL.

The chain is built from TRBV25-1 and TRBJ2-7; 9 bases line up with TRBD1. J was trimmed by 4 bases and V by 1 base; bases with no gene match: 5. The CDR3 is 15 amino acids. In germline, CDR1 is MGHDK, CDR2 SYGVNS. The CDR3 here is CASSESLGQGYEQYF. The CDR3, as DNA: TGTGCCAGCAGTGAATCTCTAGGACAGGGGTACGAGCAGTACTTC.

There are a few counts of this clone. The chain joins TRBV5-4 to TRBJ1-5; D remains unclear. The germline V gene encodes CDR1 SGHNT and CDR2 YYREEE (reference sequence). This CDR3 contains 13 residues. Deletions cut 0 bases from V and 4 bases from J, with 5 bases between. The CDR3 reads CASSLGENQPQHF. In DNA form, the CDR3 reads TGTGCCAGCAGCTTGGGGGAGAATCAGCCCCAGCATTTT.

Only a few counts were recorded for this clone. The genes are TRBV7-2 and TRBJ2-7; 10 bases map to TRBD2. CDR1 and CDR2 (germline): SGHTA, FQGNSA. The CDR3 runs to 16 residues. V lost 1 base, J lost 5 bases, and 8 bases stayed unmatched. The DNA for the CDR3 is TGTGCCAGCAGCTTAGAATCGAGCGGGAGGGTCCACGAGCAGTACTTC. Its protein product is CASSLESSGRVHEQYF.

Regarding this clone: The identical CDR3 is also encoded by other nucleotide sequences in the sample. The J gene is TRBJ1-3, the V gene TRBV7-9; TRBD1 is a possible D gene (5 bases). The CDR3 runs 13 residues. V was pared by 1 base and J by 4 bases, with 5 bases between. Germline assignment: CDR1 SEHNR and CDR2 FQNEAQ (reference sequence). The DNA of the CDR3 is TGTGCCAGCAGCTTAGACAGGGGAAACACCATATATTTT. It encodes CASSLDRGNTIYF.

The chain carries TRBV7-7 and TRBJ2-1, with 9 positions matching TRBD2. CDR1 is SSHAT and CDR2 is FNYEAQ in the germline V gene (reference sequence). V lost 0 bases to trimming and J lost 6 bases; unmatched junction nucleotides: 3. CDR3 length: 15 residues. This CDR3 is CASSLALAGLNEQFF. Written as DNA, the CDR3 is TGTGCCAGCAGCTTAGCGCTAGCGGGACTCAATGAGCAGTTCTTC.

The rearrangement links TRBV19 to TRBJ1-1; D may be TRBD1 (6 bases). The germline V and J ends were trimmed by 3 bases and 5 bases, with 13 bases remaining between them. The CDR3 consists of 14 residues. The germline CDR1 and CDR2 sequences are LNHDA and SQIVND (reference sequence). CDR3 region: CASSIARGATEAFF. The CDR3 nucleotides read TGTGCCAGTAGTATTGCCCGGGGGGCAACTGAAGCTTTCTTT.

This CDR3 is CASSPRAGGLSGELFF. CDR3 bases: TGTGCCAGCAGCCCCAGAGCGGGAGGGCTCTCCGGGGAGCTGTTTTTT. This chain joins TRBV9 and TRBJ2-2, with 10 bases lining up with TRBD2. The CDR3 consists of 16 residues. With V trimmed by 4 bases and J by 6 bases, 9 bases remained unmatched. CDR1 is SGDLS and CDR2 is YYNGEE in the germline V gene.

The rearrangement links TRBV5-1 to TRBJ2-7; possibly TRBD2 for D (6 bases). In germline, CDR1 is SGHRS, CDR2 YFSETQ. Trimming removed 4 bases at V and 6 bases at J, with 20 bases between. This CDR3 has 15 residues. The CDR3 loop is CASSVTGTGAAEQYF. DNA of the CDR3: TGCGCCAGCAGCGTGACTGGGACGGGAGCCGCCGAGCAGTACTTC.

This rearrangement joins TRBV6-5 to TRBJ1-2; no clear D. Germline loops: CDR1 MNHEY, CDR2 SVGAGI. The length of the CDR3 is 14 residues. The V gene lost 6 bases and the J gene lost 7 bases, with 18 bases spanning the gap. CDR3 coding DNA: TGTGCCAGCAGGAACCTTCCCGGACGGGGTGGCTACACCTTC. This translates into CASRNLPGRGGYTF.

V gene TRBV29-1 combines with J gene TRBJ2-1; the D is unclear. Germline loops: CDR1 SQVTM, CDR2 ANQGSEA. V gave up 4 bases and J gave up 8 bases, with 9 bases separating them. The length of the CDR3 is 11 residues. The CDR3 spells CSVVVSDEQFF. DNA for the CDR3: TGCAGCGTTGTAGTAAGTGATGAGCAGTTCTTC.

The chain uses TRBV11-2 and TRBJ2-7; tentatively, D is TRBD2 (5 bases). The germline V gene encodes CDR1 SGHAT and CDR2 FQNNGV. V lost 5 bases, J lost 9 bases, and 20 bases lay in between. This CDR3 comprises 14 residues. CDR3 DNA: TGTGCCAGCAGCCCCGGGAAGAACGCGCTCGGGCAGTACTTC. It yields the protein CASSPGKNALGQYF.